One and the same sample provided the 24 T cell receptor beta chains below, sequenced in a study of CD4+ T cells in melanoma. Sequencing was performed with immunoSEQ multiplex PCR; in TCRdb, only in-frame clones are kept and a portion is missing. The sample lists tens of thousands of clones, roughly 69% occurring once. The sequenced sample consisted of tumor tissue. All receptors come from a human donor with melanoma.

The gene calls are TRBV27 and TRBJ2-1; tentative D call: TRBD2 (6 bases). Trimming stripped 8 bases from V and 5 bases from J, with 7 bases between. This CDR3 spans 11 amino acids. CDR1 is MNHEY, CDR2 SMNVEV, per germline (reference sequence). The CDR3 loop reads CASPGDNEQFF. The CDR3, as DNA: TGTGCCAGCCCGGGAGACAATGAGCAGTTCTTC.

CDR3 residues: CASSLAWGGGNEQFF. The CDR3 DNA follows: TGTGCCAGCAGCTTAGCGTGGGGTGGGGGCAATGAGCAGTTCTTC. The chain joins TRBV7-6 to TRBJ2-1, with D perhaps given as TRBD1 or TRBD2 (5 bases each). The CDR3 is made up of 15 amino acids. Germline V gene data show CDR1 as SGHVS and CDR2 as FNYEAQ. The germline V and J ends were trimmed by 0 bases and 6 bases, with 12 bases remaining between them.

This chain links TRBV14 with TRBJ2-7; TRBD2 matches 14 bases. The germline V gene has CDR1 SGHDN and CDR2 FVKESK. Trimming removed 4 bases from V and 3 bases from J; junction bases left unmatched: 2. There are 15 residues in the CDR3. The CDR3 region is CASSPGLAGGYEQYF. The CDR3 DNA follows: TGTGCCAGCAGCCCAGGACTAGCGGGGGGCTACGAGCAGTACTTC.

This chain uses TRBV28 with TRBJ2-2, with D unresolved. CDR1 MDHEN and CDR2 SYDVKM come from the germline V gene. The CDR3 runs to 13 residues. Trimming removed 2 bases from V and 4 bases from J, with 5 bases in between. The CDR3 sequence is CASSLVGTGELFF. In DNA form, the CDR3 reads TGTGCCAGCAGTTTAGTGGGCACCGGGGAGCTGTTTTTT.

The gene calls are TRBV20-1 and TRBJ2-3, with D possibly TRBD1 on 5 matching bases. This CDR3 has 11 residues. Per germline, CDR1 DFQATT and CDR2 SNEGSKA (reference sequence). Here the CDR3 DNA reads TGCAGCTCAGGGCCCACAGATACGCAGTATTTT. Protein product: CSSGPTDTQYF.

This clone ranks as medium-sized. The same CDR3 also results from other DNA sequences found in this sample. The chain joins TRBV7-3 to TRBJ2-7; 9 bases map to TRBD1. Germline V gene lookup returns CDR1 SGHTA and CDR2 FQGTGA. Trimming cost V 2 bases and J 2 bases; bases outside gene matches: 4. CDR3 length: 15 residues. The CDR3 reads CASSLSGTGPYEQYF. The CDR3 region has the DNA TGTGCCAGCAGCTTATCAGGGACAGGGCCCTACGAGCAGTACTTC.

The CDR3 is CASSLLGQRETQYF. The CDR3, as DNA: TGTGCCAGCAGCTTATTGGGACAGCGGGAGACCCAGTACTTC. The rearrangement uses TRBV7-9 and TRBJ2-5; the match to TRBD1 covers 7 bases. The CDR3 is 14 amino acids. Germline V CDR1 and CDR2: SEHNR, FQNEAQ (reference sequence). Germline trimming cut 2 bases from V and 5 bases from J; bases unmatched to any gene: 5.

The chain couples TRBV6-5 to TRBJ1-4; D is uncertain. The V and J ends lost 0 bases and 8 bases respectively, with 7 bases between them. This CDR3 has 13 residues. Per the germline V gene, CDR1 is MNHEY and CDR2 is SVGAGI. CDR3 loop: CASSYSRWEKLFF. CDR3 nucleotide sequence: TGTGCCAGCAGTTACTCGAGGTGGGAAAAACTGTTTTTT.

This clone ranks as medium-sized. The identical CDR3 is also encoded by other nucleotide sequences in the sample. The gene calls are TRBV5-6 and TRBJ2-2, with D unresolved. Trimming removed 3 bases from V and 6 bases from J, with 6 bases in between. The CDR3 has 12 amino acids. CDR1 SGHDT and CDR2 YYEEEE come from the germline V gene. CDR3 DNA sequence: TGTGCCAGCAGCTGGTCCTCCGGGGAGCTGTTTTTT. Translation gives CASSWSSGELFF. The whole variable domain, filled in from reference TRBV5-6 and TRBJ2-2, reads DAGVTQSPTHLIKTRGQQVTLRCSPKSGHDTVSWYQQALGQGPQFIFQYYEEEERQRGNFPDRFSGHQFPNYSSELNVNALLLGDSALYLCASSWSSGELFFGEGSRLTVL.

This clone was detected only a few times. The CDR3 sequence: CASSTYQGSGGYTF. The CDR3 DNA reads as TGTGCCAGTAGTACCTATCAGGGAAGCGGTGGCTACACCTTC. This chain uses TRBV19 with TRBJ1-2, with D possibly TRBD1 on 5 matching bases. Germline values: CDR1 LNHDA, CDR2 SQIVND (reference sequence). This CDR3 spans 14 amino acids. The V end lost 4 bases, the J end lost 7 bases, and 16 bases lay between the germline ends.

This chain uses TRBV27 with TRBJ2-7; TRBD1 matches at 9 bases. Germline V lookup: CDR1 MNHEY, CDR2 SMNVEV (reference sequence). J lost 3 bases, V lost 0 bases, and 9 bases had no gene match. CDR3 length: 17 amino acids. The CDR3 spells CASSLSRQGGFGYEQYF. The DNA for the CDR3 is TGTGCCAGCAGTTTATCAAGACAGGGGGGTTTCGGCTACGAGCAGTACTTC.

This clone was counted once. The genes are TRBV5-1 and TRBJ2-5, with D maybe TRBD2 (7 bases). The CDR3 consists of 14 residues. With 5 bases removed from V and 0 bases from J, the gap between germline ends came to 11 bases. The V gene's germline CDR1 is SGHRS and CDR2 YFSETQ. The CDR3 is CASSLGGDQETQYF. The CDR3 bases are TGCGCCAGCAGTCTAGGGGGGGACCAAGAGACCCAGTACTTC.

Written as DNA, the CDR3 is TGCGCCAGCAGCCTTCGGACAGGGCAAGATAATGAAAAACTGTTTTTT. Translation: CASSLRTGQDNEKLFF. V gene TRBV4-1 combines with J gene TRBJ1-4; 8 bases align to TRBD1. This CDR3 has 16 amino acids. Germline V gene sequence: CDR1 MGHRA, CDR2 YSYEKL. After removal of 4 bases from V and 4 bases from J, the junction contained 8 bases not matched to a gene.

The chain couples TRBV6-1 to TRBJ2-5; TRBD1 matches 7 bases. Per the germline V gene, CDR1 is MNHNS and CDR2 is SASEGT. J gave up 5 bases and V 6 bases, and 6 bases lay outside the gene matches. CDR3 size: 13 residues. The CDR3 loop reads CASRGQSSETQYF. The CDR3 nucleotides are TGTGCCAGCAGGGGACAGTCGAGCGAGACCCAGTACTTC.

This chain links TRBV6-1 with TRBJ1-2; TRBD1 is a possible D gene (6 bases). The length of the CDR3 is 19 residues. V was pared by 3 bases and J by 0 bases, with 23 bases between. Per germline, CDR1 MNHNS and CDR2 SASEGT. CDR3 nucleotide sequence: TGTGCCAGCAGTGATTTCCAACGGACAGAAAGCCGGGCTAACTATGGCTACACCTTC. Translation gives CASSDFQRTESRANYGYTF.

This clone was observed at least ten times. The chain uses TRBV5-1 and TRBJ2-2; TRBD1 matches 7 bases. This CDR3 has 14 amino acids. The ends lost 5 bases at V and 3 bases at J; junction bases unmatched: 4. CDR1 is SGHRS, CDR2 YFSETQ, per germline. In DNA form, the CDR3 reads TGCGCCAGCAGGGGACAGCCTGACACCGGGGAGCTGTTTTTT. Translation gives CASRGQPDTGELFF.

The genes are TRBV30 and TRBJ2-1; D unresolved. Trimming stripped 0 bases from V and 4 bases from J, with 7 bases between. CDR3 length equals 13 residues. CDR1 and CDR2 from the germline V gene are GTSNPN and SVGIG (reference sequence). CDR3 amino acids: CAWSVAQYNEQFF. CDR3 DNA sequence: TGTGCCTGGAGTGTAGCGCAGTACAATGAGCAGTTCTTC.

The CDR3 protein is CASSEGTASDKAFF. The CDR3, as DNA: TGTGCCAGCAGCGAAGGGACAGCCTCTGATAAAGCTTTCTTT. This chain joins TRBV5-6 and TRBJ1-1, with TRBD1 matching 7 bases. The CDR3 consists of 14 residues. The germline V gene has CDR1 SGHDT and CDR2 YYEEEE. The ends lost 4 bases at V and 9 bases at J; junction bases unmatched: 12.

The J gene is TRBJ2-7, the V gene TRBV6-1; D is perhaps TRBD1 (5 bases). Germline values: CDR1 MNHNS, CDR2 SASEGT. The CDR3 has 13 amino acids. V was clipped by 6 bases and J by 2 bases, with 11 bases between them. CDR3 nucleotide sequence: TGTGCCAGCAGACCGACAGAGACCTACGAGCAGTACTTC. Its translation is CASRPTETYEQYF.

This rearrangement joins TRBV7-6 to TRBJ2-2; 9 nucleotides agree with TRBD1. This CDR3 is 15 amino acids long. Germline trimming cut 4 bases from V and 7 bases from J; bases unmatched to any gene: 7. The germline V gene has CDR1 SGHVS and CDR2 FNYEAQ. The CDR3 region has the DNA TGTGCCAGCAGCTACTGGACAGGGGAAGGCGGGGAGCTGTTTTTT. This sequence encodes CASSYWTGEGGELFF. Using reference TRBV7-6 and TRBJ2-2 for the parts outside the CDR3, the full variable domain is GAGVSQSPRYKVTKRGQDVALRCDPISGHVSLYWYRQALGQGPEFLTYFNYEAQQDKSGLPNDRFSAERPEGSISTLTIQRTEQRDSAMYRCASSYWTGEGGELFFGEGSRLTVL.

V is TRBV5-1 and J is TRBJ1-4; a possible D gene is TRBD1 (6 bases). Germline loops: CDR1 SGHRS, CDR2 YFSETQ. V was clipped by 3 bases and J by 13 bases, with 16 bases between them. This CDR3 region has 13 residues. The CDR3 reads CASSWEEGELLFF. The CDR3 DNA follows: TGCGCCAGCAGCTGGGAAGAGGGGGAATTACTGTTTTTT. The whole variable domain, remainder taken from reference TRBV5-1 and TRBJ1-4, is KAGVTQTPRYLIKTRGQQVTLSCSPISGHRSVSWYQQTPGQGLQFLFEYFSETQRNKGNFPGRFSGRQFSNSRSEMNVSTLELGDSALYLCASSWEEGELLFFGSGTQLSVL.

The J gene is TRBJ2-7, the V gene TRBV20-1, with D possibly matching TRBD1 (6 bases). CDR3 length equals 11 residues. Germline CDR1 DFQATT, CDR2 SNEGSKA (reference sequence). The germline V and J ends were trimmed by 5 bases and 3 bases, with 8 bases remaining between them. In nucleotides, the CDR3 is TGCAGTGCTCGACAGGTCTACGAGCAGTACTTC. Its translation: CSARQVYEQYF.

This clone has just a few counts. The DNA of the CDR3 is TGTGCCATCAGTCCGGGACTCGGTGGGGACTATGGCTACACCTTC. It translates to CAISPGLGGDYGYTF. The chain combines TRBV10-3 with TRBJ1-2, with D tentatively TRBD1 (5 bases). This CDR3 has 15 amino acids. V was pared by 5 bases and J by 3 bases, with 16 bases between. Germline V gene lookup returns CDR1 ENHRY and CDR2 SYGVKD.

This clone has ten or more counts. This CDR3 is CASSHPADHSYNSPLHF. The DNA for the CDR3 is TGCGCCAGCAGCCATCCGGCCGATCACTCCTATAATTCACCCCTCCACTTT. The chain is built from TRBV4-1 and TRBJ1-6; D is uncertain. The CDR3 totals 17 residues. The V and J ends lost 3 bases and 0 bases respectively, with 12 bases between them. From germline, CDR1 is MGHRA and CDR2 YSYEKL.